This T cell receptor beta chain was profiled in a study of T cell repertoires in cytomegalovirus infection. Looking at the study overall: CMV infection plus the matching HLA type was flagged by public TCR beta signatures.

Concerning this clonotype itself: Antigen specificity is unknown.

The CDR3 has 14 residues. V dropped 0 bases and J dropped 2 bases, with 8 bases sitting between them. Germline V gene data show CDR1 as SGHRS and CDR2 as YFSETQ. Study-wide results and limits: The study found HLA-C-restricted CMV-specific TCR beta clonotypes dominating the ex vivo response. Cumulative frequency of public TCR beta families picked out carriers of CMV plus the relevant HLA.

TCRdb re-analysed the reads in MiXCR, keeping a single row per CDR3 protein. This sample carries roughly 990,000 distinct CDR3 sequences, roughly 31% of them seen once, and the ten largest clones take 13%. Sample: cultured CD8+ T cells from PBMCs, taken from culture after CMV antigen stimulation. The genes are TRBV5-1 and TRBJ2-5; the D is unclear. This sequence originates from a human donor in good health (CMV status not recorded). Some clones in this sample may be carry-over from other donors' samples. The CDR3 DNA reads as TGCGCCAGCAGCTTGGCGGCTAGTCAAGAGACCCAGTACTTC. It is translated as CASSLAASQETQYF.